This is a list of T cell receptor beta chains from one sample in a study of radiotherapy plus CTLA-4 blockade in lung cancer. Sequencing was performed with immunoSEQ multiplex PCR; in TCRdb, only in-frame clones are kept and a portion is missing. The sample has 52,000 or so clones, roughly 79% seen once; the top ten hold 5% to 6.5%. Sample: peripheral blood, taken from a patient treated with radiotherapy plus ipilimumab. These receptors came from a human donor with non-small cell lung cancer whose response to radiotherapy plus ipilimumab could not be evaluated. CDR3s include the opening cysteine and the closing phenylalanine or tryptophan. Each record gives: clone size, V gene, J gene, D gene, CDR3 protein, CDR3 DNA. D genes are given only for firm matches. Size is omitted from some rows. Given values are once, few, many or a class for expanded clones.

size: few; V: TRBV9; J: TRBJ1-2; D: NA; CDR3: CASSPHTYGYTF; DNA: TGTGCCAGCAGCCCACACACCTATGGCTACACCTTC
size: NA; V: TRBV6-1; J: TRBJ1-2; D: TRBD1; CDR3: CASRSDRVVDYGYTF; DNA: TGTGCCAGCAGATCCGACAGGGTGGTGGATTATGGCTACACCTTC
size: NA; V: TRBV9; J: TRBJ2-1; D: TRBD1; CDR3: CASSAGQGTYNEQFF; DNA: TGTGCCAGCAGCGCCGGACAGGGGACTTACAATGAGCAGTTCTTC
size: NA; V: TRBV13; J: TRBJ2-5; D: TRBD2; CDR3: CASSLFAGGKETQYF; DNA: TGTGCCAGCAGCTTATTCGCGGGGGGGAAAGAGACCCAGTACTTC
size: NA; V: TRBV7-9; J: TRBJ2-7; D: NA; CDR3: CASSFRQDPSYEQYF; DNA: TGTGCCAGCAGCTTCCGTCAGGATCCCTCCTACGAGCAGTACTTC
size: NA; V: TRBV4-3; J: TRBJ2-2; D: TRBD1; CDR3: CASSRGDRATGELFF; DNA: TGCGCCAGCAGCCGAGGGGACAGGGCAACCGGGGAGCTGTTTTTT
size: NA; V: TRBV7-2; J: TRBJ1-6; D: NA; CDR3: CASSAPGHTYNSPLHF; DNA: TGTGCCAGCAGCGCACCGGGACATACCTATAATTCACCCCTCCACTTT
size: few; V: TRBV7-8; J: TRBJ2-3; D: NA; CDR3: CASSFPTEASTDTQYF; DNA: TGTGCCAGCAGCTTCCCGACAGAGGCTAGCACAGATACGCAGTATTTT
size: NA; V: TRBV10-3; J: TRBJ2-1; D: TRBD1; CDR3: CATTGQQNYNEQFF; DNA: TGTGCCACCACGGGACAGCAGAACTACAATGAGCAGTTCTTC
size: NA; V: TRBV5-1; J: TRBJ2-7; D: TRBD1; CDR3: CASSQGGAQQQYF; DNA: TGCGCCAGCAGCCAAGGGGGCGCTCAGCAGCAGTACTTC
size: NA; V: TRBV4-1; J: TRBJ2-1; D: TRBD2; CDR3: CASSQGGIAGGDNEQFF; DNA: TGCGCCAGCAGCCAAGGCGGGATAGCGGGGGGGGACAATGAGCAGTTCTTC
size: NA; V: TRBV7-8; J: TRBJ2-5; D: NA; CDR3: CASSIWASFGETQYF; DNA: TGTGCCAGCAGCATTTGGGCCTCTTTTGGAGAGACCCAGTACTTC
size: NA; V: TRBV7-2; J: TRBJ2-7; D: NA; CDR3: CASSDDGGREQYF; DNA: TGTGCCAGCAGCGACGACGGGGGTAGGGAGCAGTACTTC
size: NA; V: TRBV27; J: TRBJ1-5; D: TRBD1; CDR3: CASSTGTGGNQPQHF; DNA: TGTGCCAGCAGTACTGGGACAGGAGGCAATCAGCCCCAGCATTTT
size: NA; V: TRBV5-6; J: TRBJ2-3; D: NA; CDR3: CASSWGGGDTQYF; DNA: TGTGCCAGCAGCTGGGGGGGCGGGGATACGCAGTATTTT
size: once; V: TRBV10-2; J: TRBJ1-6; D: NA; CDR3: CASSESNGSGTLHF; DNA: TGCGCCAGCAGTGAGTCGAACGGCTCGGGGACCCTCCACTTT
size: few; V: TRBV4-1; J: TRBJ2-1; D: NA; CDR3: CASSQERREKQFF; DNA: TGCGCCAGCAGCCAAGAGAGGAGGGAGAAGCAGTTCTTC
size: once; V: TRBV6-1; J: TRBJ1-2; D: NA; CDR3: CASSEVAGYGYTF; DNA: TGTGCCAGCAGTGAAGTGGCGGGGTATGGCTACACCTTC
size: NA; V: TRBV2; J: TRBJ2-3; D: TRBD1; CDR3: CASTRGQGTTDTQYF; DNA: TGTGCCAGCACCCGAGGACAGGGGACCACAGATACGCAGTATTTT
size: once; V: TRBV29-1; J: TRBJ1-5; D: NA; CDR3: CSVSDTRGNQPQHF; DNA: TGCAGCGTTTCGGATACGAGGGGCAATCAGCCCCAGCATTTT
size: NA; V: TRBV4-3; J: TRBJ1-2; D: NA; CDR3: CASSQDYGAAGFYGYTF; DNA: TGCGCCAGCAGCCAAGATTATGGTGCTGCGGGCTTCTATGGCTACACCTTC
size: NA; V: TRBV7-8; J: TRBJ1-2; D: TRBD1; CDR3: CASSSGGGPYGYTF; DNA: TGTGCCAGCAGTTCAGGGGGTGGCCCGTATGGCTACACCTTC
size: NA; V: TRBV28; J: TRBJ1-2; D: TRBD1; CDR3: CASLKTGAGYGYTF; DNA: TGTGCCAGTCTTAAGACAGGGGCTGGCTATGGCTACACCTTC
size: NA; V: TRBV5-4; J: TRBJ2-7; D: TRBD1; CDR3: CASSSDRGGTPEQYF; DNA: TGTGCCAGCAGCTCAGACAGGGGAGGAACACCCGAGCAGTACTTC
size: NA; V: TRBV7-8; J: TRBJ2-1; D: NA; CDR3: CASSGQGSYNEQFF; DNA: TGTGCCAGCAGCGGTCAGGGCTCCTACAATGAGCAGTTCTTC
size: NA; V: TRBV9; J: TRBJ2-3; D: TRBD2; CDR3: CASSVVGTSSTDTQYF; DNA: TGTGCCAGCAGCGTAGTTGGGACTAGCAGCACAGATACGCAGTATTTT
size: NA; V: TRBV6-5; J: TRBJ1-4; D: NA; CDR3: CASSTGTAVEKLFF; DNA: TGTGCCAGCAGTACAGGTACCGCGGTTGAAAAACTGTTTTTT
size: NA; V: TRBV2; J: TRBJ1-2; D: NA; CDR3: CASSEGQNYGYTF; DNA: TGTGCCAGCAGTGAGGGCCAGAACTATGGCTACACCTTC
size: NA; V: TRBV6-5; J: TRBJ1-1; D: NA; CDR3: CASSSQGLMNTEAFF; DNA: TGTGCCAGCAGTTCCCAGGGCCTCATGAACACTGAAGCTTTCTTT
size: NA; V: TRBV9; J: TRBJ2-7; D: TRBD1; CDR3: CASSARDSGYEQYF; DNA: TGTGCCAGCAGCGCCCGGGACAGCGGCTACGAGCAGTACTTC
size: NA; V: TRBV2; J: TRBJ1-3; D: TRBD1; CDR3: CASSNPGQGISRRGNTIYF; DNA: TGTGCCAGCAGCAACCCGGGACAGGGAATCTCACGTCGGGGAAACACCATATATTTT
size: once; V: TRBV5-1; J: TRBJ1-1; D: TRBD1; CDR3: CASSPRTGVVTEAFF; DNA: TGCGCCAGCAGCCCAAGGACAGGGGTGGTCACTGAAGCTTTCTTT
size: once; V: TRBV14; J: TRBJ1-4; D: TRBD1; CDR3: CASSLNRGLTTNEKLFF; DNA: TGTGCCAGCAGCCTCAACAGGGGCCTCACAACTAATGAAAAACTGTTTTTT
size: NA; V: TRBV6-1; J: TRBJ1-1; D: NA; CDR3: CASSGARNTEAFF; DNA: TGTGCCAGCAGTGGGGCGCGGAACACTGAAGCTTTCTTT
size: few; V: TRBV2; J: TRBJ1-3; D: NA; CDR3: CASSATLSSGNTIYF; DNA: TGTGCCAGCAGCGCGACACTGAGCTCTGGAAACACCATATATTTT
size: few; V: TRBV29-1; J: TRBJ1-2; D: NA; CDR3: CSAGSAGWAGVRDNYGYTF; DNA: TGCAGCGCCGGCTCGGCCGGGTGGGCAGGGGTCCGGGATAACTATGGCTACACCTTC
size: NA; V: TRBV27; J: TRBJ1-2; D: NA; CDR3: CASSTRDDRLYGYTF; DNA: TGTGCCAGCAGTACTAGGGACGACAGGCTCTATGGCTACACCTTC
size: NA; V: TRBV2; J: TRBJ2-1; D: NA; CDR3: CASSEWQEQFF; DNA: TGTGCCAGCAGTGAGTGGCAGGAGCAGTTCTTC
size: once; V: TRBV6-1; J: TRBJ2-1; D: TRBD2; CDR3: CASSRGTSGRNEQFF; DNA: TGTGCCAGCAGTCGAGGGACTAGCGGGCGCAATGAGCAGTTCTTC
size: NA; V: TRBV30; J: TRBJ2-3; D: NA; CDR3: CAPRQVGAGGSTDTQYF; DNA: TGTGCCCCCCGACAGGTCGGGGCCGGTGGCTCAACAGATACGCAGTATTTT
size: few; V: TRBV10-1; J: TRBJ2-1; D: NA; CDR3: CASQDTSYNEQFF; DNA: TGCGCCAGCCAGGACACCTCCTACAATGAGCAGTTCTTC
size: NA; V: TRBV4-1; J: TRBJ2-3; D: TRBD2; CDR3: CASSLNRVRLAGGRDTQYF; DNA: TGCGCCAGCAGCCTGAACAGGGTCCGACTAGCGGGAGGGAGAGATACGCAGTATTTT
size: NA; V: TRBV6-5; J: TRBJ1-1; D: TRBD1; CDR3: CASSYGRTGNTEAFF; DNA: TGTGCCAGCAGTTACGGCCGGACAGGGAACACTGAAGCTTTCTTT
size: once; V: TRBV7-2; J: TRBJ1-4; D: NA; CDR3: CASSLQGQWGKNEKLFF; DNA: TGTGCCAGCAGCTTACAGGGGCAGTGGGGAAAAAATGAAAAACTGTTTTTT
size: NA; V: TRBV5-1; J: TRBJ2-5; D: NA; CDR3: CASSLQARDSETQYF; DNA: TGCGCCAGCAGCTTGCAGGCCAGGGACTCTGAGACCCAGTACTTC
size: few; V: TRBV4-3; J: TRBJ2-7; D: TRBD2; CDR3: CASSQGTSSYEQYF; DNA: TGCGCCAGCAGCCAGGGGACTAGCTCCTACGAGCAGTACTTC
size: NA; V: TRBV11-2; J: TRBJ2-6; D: NA; CDR3: CASSLDAQAYSGANVLTF; DNA: TGTGCCAGCAGCTTAGATGCGCAGGCCTACTCTGGGGCCAACGTCCTGACTTTC
size: NA; V: TRBV7-2; J: TRBJ2-6; D: TRBD1; CDR3: CASSLTGDGANVLTF; DNA: TGTGCCAGCAGCTTGACAGGGGATGGGGCCAACGTCCTGACTTTC
size: NA; V: TRBV27; J: TRBJ1-2; D: TRBD1; CDR3: CASTQAGQGTPNYGYTF; DNA: TGTGCCAGCACCCAGGCGGGACAGGGGACCCCTAACTATGGCTACACCTTC
size: NA; V: TRBV5-1; J: TRBJ2-1; D: TRBD2; CDR3: CASSLGTSGRTGEQFF; DNA: TGCGCCAGCAGCTTGGGGACTAGCGGGAGGACCGGTGAGCAGTTCTTC
size: few; V: TRBV7-2; J: TRBJ2-7; D: TRBD2; CDR3: CASSISSGGALTYEQYF; DNA: TGTGCCAGCAGCATCTCTAGCGGGGGGGCCCTGACCTACGAGCAGTACTTC
size: once; V: TRBV9; J: TRBJ2-3; D: TRBD1; CDR3: CASSVEGQGLSTDTQYF; DNA: TGTGCCAGCAGCGTAGAGGGACAGGGACTTAGCACAGATACGCAGTATTTT